The 24 T cell receptor beta chains presented below share a single source sample, sequenced in a study of neurological immune-mediated disorders (dated by TCRdb to the late 2010s). Library preparation used 5' RACE. Sequenced using an Illumina HiSeq 2500. TCRdb passed the public sequencing reads through fastp at Q25 and MiXCR, retaining productive beta sequences. Each entry is one CDR3 protein sequence, shown with its most common DNA and genes. This sample holds about 27,000 distinct CDR3 sequences; roughly 21% were observed only once. More than 15% of the sample is in the top ten clones. Sequencing was performed on PBMCs. The receptor source for this set is a woman aged 55 to 70 in good health.

This clonotype has a count of ten or more. This chain connects TRBV9 to TRBJ2-3, with no clear D. This CDR3 has 13 residues. CDR1 is SGDLS, CDR2 YYNGEE, per germline. The ends were cut back, 0 bases at V and 1 base at J, with 3 bases in the middle. The DNA of the CDR3 is TGTGCCAGCAGCGTAGCGGGCACAGATACGCAGTATTTT. Translating it yields CASSVAGTDTQYF.

The chain is built from TRBV28 and TRBJ2-1, with 8 bases lining up with TRBD1. Unmatched junction bases numbered 3, after V lost 3 bases and J lost 5 bases. This CDR3 is built from 14 residues. Germline CDR1 MDHEN, CDR2 SYDVKM. The CDR3 spells CASSFDRGDNEQFF. CDR3 DNA sequence: TGTGCCAGCAGTTTCGACAGGGGCGACAATGAGCAGTTCTTC.

This clonotype was picked up many times. The chain uses TRBV5-1 and TRBJ2-1; D unresolved. From germline, CDR1 is SGHRS and CDR2 YFSETQ. The V end lost 0 bases, the J end lost 5 bases, and 9 bases lay between the germline ends. The CDR3 runs to 14 residues. CDR3 residues: CASSLEGTHNEQFF. In nucleotides, the CDR3 is TGCGCCAGCAGCTTGGAAGGCACGCACAATGAGCAGTTCTTC.

In this sample, this clonotype turned up many times. CDR3 nucleotide sequence: TGTGCCAGCAGCAAGCCTCCTTCTCTGGCCAACGTTCCGTTCTTC. The encoded protein is CASSKPPSLANVPFF. The chain links TRBV6-2 or TRBV6-3 to TRBJ2-1; D remains ambiguous. Germline V gene lookup returns CDR1 MNHEY and CDR2 SVGEGT. The germline V and J ends were trimmed by 6 bases and 15 bases, with 27 bases remaining between them. The CDR3 runs 15 residues.

In this sample, this clonotype turned up many times. CDR3 in DNA: TGTGCCAGCAGCTCCACAGGGACGTCTGAAGCTTTCTTT. It yields the protein CASSSTGTSEAFF. The chain carries TRBV7-2 and TRBJ1-1; a possible D gene is TRBD1 (6 bases). The germline V gene has CDR1 SGHTA and CDR2 FQGNSA. V gave up 4 bases and J gave up 6 bases, with 12 bases separating them. The CDR3 consists of 13 residues.

V usage is TRBV20-1 and J usage is TRBJ1-6; D is unclear. Trimming left V 0 bases short and J 5 bases short, with 14 bases between. Looked up from germline, CDR1 is DFQATT and CDR2 is SNEGSKA (reference sequence). The CDR3 length is 16 residues. CDR3 region: CSARDFAGGDNSPLHF. The CDR3 DNA sequence: TGCAGTGCTAGAGATTTCGCAGGTGGGGATAATTCACCCCTCCACTTT.

CDR3 sequence reads: CASSFSPGQGFSGANVLTF. The CDR3 bases are TGTGCCAGCAGCTTTTCCCCGGGACAGGGCTTCTCTGGGGCCAACGTCCTGACTTTC. The chain couples TRBV7-9 to TRBJ2-6, with 9 bases matching TRBD1. The germline V gene encodes CDR1 SEHNR and CDR2 FQNEAQ (reference sequence). V lost 3 bases to trimming and J lost 0 bases; unmatched junction nucleotides: 9. This CDR3 region has 19 residues. The full variable domain, its missing parts supplied by reference TRBV7-9 and TRBJ2-6, is DTGVSQNPRHKITKRGQNVTFRCDPISEHNRLYWYRQTLGQGPEFLTYFQNEAQLEKSRLLSDRFSAERPKGSFSTLEIQRTEQGDSAMYLCASSFSPGQGFSGANVLTFGAGSRLTVL.

This clonotype is medium-sized within its sample. V usage is TRBV10-2 and J usage is TRBJ1-1, with 8 bases lining up with TRBD1. The germline gives CDR1 WSHSY, CDR2 SAAADI. The CDR3 consists of 14 residues. V was clipped by 10 bases and J by 0 bases; unmatched bases: 7. The CDR3 region is CATTDRAVNTEAFF. The CDR3 DNA reads as TGCGCCACAACGGACAGGGCGGTGAACACTGAAGCTTTCTTT.

This clonotype has ten or more counts. The chain carries TRBV20-1 and TRBJ2-1, with 10 bases fitting TRBD2. Germline CDR1 DFQATT, CDR2 SNEGSKA (reference sequence). J lost 6 bases, V lost 1 base, and 9 bases had no gene match. This CDR3 contains 16 residues. CDR3 region: CSARVSGAGGINEQFF. CDR3 DNA sequence: TGCAGTGCTAGAGTTAGTGGAGCGGGAGGGATCAATGAGCAGTTCTTC.

This clonotype is medium-sized in the sample. V gene TRBV5-5 combines with J gene TRBJ2-1; D remains unclear. The CDR3 covers 14 residues. V lost 3 bases, J lost 9 bases, and 16 bases lay in between. Per the germline V gene, CDR1 is SGHKS and CDR2 is YYEKEE (reference sequence). CDR3 DNA sequence: TGTGCCAGCAGCTCGACCCCCACCATGGGTGAGCAGTTCTTC. Protein product: CASSSTPTMGEQFF.

The sample holds a few counts of this clonotype. A much larger clone lies one base from this, so it may be a read error. DNA of the CDR3: TGCAGTGTAGAGCGCTCGGGCACCGGGGACCTGTTTTTT. Its protein is CSVERSGTGDLFF. The chain recombines TRBV20-1 with TRBJ2-2; either TRBD1 or TRBD2 may supply D (5 bases each). CDR3 length equals 13 residues. CDR1 and CDR2 from the germline V gene are DFQATT and SNEGSKA (reference sequence).

This clonotype was detected many times. J is TRBJ1-1 and V is TRBV5-1, with D unclear. The CDR3 contains 14 residues. V lost 3 bases to trimming and J lost 0 bases, with 9 bases between them. CDR1 and CDR2 from the germline V gene are SGHRS and YFSETQ. CDR3 DNA: TGCGCCAGCAGCTCCCAGAGTATGAACACTGAAGCTTTCTTT. Its protein is CASSSQSMNTEAFF.

The chain combines TRBV5-1 with TRBJ1-2; 8 nucleotides align to TRBD1. Trimming took 0 bases from V and 1 from J; bases not matched to a gene: 5. The germline gives CDR1 SGHRS, CDR2 YFSETQ. This CDR3 has 16 residues. This CDR3 reads CASSLASGQDNYGYTF. The CDR3 nucleotides are TGCGCCAGCAGCTTGGCCTCGGGACAGGATAACTATGGCTACACCTTC.

Many counts were recorded for this clonotype. The chain carries TRBV3-1 and TRBJ2-4, with D possibly being TRBD2 (6 bases). Trimming took off 1 base at V and 5 bases at J, with 6 bases between the two ends. The V gene's germline CDR1 is LGHDT and CDR2 YNNKEL (reference sequence). The CDR3 covers 13 residues. CDR3 nucleotide sequence: TGTGCCAGCAGCCAAGGGAGGGAAAACATTCAGTACTTC. It is translated as CASSQGRENIQYF.

This chain joins TRBV6-1 and TRBJ2-2, with TRBD2 identical over 8 bases. CDR1 is MNHNS, CDR2 SASEGT, per germline. CDR3 size: 15 residues. With V trimmed by 2 bases and J by 4 bases, 3 bases remained unmatched. The CDR3 loop is CASSESGGVTGELFF. The CDR3 coding sequence is TGTGCCAGCAGTGAATCGGGGGGGGTCACCGGGGAGCTGTTTTTT.

This clonotype has more than one count but fewer than ten. The chain is built from TRBV5-5 and TRBJ2-7, with 7 bases fitting TRBD2. Trimming removed 0 bases from V and 4 bases from J; junction bases left unmatched: 7. Germline CDR1 SGHKS, CDR2 YYEKEE (reference sequence). The CDR3 extends over 15 amino acids. The chain's CDR3 is CASSLDVGGSYEQYF. The DNA of the CDR3 is TGTGCCAGCAGCTTGGATGTCGGGGGGAGTTACGAGCAGTACTTC.

This clonotype was picked up many times. This chain links TRBV5-1 with TRBJ1-2, with 12 positions matching TRBD1. This CDR3 has 14 amino acids. Looked up from germline, CDR1 is SGHRS and CDR2 is YFSETQ. V shed 5 bases, J shed 6 bases, and the junction held 5 bases outside the gene matches. As DNA, the CDR3 is TGCGCCAGCAGTGCGGGACAGGGGGCTAATGGCTACACCTTC. This translates into CASSAGQGANGYTF.

This clonotype was detected ten times or more. The chain couples TRBV6-2 or TRBV6-3 to TRBJ2-7, with 7 bases matching TRBD1. Germline V lookup: CDR1 MNHEY, CDR2 SVGEGT. The CDR3 consists of 13 residues. With V trimmed by 10 bases and J by 3 bases, 9 bases remained unmatched. CDR3 bases: TGTGCCATCGGGATGAACAGGGGCTACGAGCAGTACTTC. Translated, it gives CAIGMNRGYEQYF.

This clonotype has ten or more counts. The V and J genes are TRBV3-1 and TRBJ2-7; tentative D call: TRBD2 (6 bases). CDR1 and CDR2 from the germline V gene are LGHDT and YNNKEL (reference sequence). The CDR3 contains 16 residues. V dropped 3 bases and J dropped 1 base, with 16 bases sitting between them. The CDR3 DNA reads TGTGCCAGCAGCCATCCCACCGGGACTGCTTCCTACGAGCAGTACTTC. Its protein is CASSHPTGTASYEQYF.

This clonotype was seen repeatedly, ten times or more. CDR3 nucleotide sequence: TGTGCCAGCAGCCCTACCGGGACACAAGAACAAGAGACCCAGTACTTC. Translating gives CASSPTGTQEQETQYF. V gene TRBV12-3 or TRBV12-4 combines with J gene TRBJ2-5, with TRBD1 as a possible D gene (6 bases). V was shortened by 6 bases and J by 2 bases, with 19 bases between the two germline ends. CDR3 length: 16 amino acids.

Sample share makes this clonotype hyperexpanded (1% or more). The CDR3 region is CASSGQLHTDTQYF. For the CDR3, the DNA is TGTGCCTCCAGCGGGCAGCTCCACACAGATACGCAGTATTTT. The chain uses TRBV25-1 and TRBJ2-3; D is perhaps TRBD2 (6 bases). The germline CDR1 and CDR2 sequences are MGHDK and SYGVNS. This CDR3 contains 14 residues. V gave up 11 bases and J gave up 2 bases, with 17 bases separating them. Full variable domain (outside the CDR3, taken from reference TRBV25-1 and TRBJ2-3): EADIYQTPRYLVIGTGKKITLECSQTMGHDKMYWYQQDPGMELHLIHYSYGVNSTEKGDLSSESTVSRIRTEHFPLTLESARPSHTSQYLCASSGQLHTDTQYFGPGTRLTVL.

This rearrangement joins TRBV7-2 to TRBJ1-5; possible D gene TRBD1, 5 bases. Germline CDR1 reads SGHTA; CDR2 reads FQGNSA. Trimming removed 1 base at V and 4 bases at J, with 14 bases between. The CDR3 totals 16 residues. The CDR3 reads CASSLGITGSNQPQHF. The CDR3 nucleotides read TGTGCCAGCAGCTTAGGAATAACAGGATCGAATCAGCCCCAGCATTTT. Together with reference TRBV7-2 and TRBJ1-5, the CDR3 gives the full variable domain: GAGVSQSPSNKVTEKGKDVELRCDPISGHTALYWYRQSLGQGLEFLIYFQGNSAPDKSGLPSDRFSAERTGGSVSTLTIQRTQQEDSAVYLCASSLGITGSNQPQHFGDGTRLSIL.

This chain uses TRBV7-9 with TRBJ1-1; D might be TRBD1 (6 bases). V lost 8 bases, J lost 1 base, and 11 bases lay in between. Germline assignment: CDR1 SEHNR and CDR2 FQNEAQ (reference sequence). This CDR3 contains 13 residues. This CDR3 is CASQGTSNTEAFF. For the CDR3, the DNA is TGTGCCAGCCAGGGGACCTCGAACACTGAAGCTTTCTTT. Using reference TRBV7-9 and TRBJ1-1 for the parts outside the CDR3, the full variable domain is DTGVSQNPRHKITKRGQNVTFRCDPISEHNRLYWYRQTLGQGPEFLTYFQNEAQLEKSRLLSDRFSAERPKGSFSTLEIQRTEQGDSAMYLCASQGTSNTEAFFGQGTRLTVV.

This clonotype was detected many times. J is TRBJ1-5 and V is TRBV20-1; no definite D call. Trimming removed 1 base from V and 1 base from J, with 8 bases in between. Germline V gives CDR1 DFQATT, CDR2 SNEGSKA (reference sequence). The CDR3 is 14 residues long. The CDR3 nucleotides are TGCAGTGCTAGAGTTGGATCAAGCAATCAGCCCCAGCATTTT. Translating gives CSARVGSSNQPQHF.